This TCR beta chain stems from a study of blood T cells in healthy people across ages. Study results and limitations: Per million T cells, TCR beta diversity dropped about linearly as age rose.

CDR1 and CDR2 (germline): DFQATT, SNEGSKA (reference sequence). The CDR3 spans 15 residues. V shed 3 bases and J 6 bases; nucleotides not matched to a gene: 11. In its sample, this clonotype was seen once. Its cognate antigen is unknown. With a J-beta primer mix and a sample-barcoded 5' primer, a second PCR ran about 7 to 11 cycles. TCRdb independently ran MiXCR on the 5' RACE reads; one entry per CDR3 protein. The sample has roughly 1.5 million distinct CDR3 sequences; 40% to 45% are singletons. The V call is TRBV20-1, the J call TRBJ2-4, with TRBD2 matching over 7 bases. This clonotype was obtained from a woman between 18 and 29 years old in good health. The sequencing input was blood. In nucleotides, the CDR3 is TGCAGTGCTAGGTCAGCGGGGCCGCGCCGAAACATTCAGTACTTC. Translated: CSARSAGPRRNIQYF.